The next 10 T cell receptor beta chains were all read from a single sample in a study of cytomegalovirus exposure and HLA in healthy donors. The study ran its PCR with 60 Vbeta and 13 Jbeta primers. Only in-frame clones appear in the TCRdb table, and some are missing; sequencing was by immunoSEQ multiplex PCR. The sample yields approximately 97,000 clones, roughly 79% seen once. The source material was PBMCs. These receptors all come from an older woman in good health and CMV-seropositive.

The chain couples TRBV7-8 to TRBJ2-7; 10 bases align to TRBD1. Germline lookup yields CDR1 SGHVS and CDR2 FQNEAQ. J lost 4 bases, V lost 6 bases, and 9 bases had no gene match. The CDR3 sequence is 15 residues long. CDR3 protein: CASSPYGTGVYEQYF. CDR3 DNA: TGTGCCAGCAGTCCGTATGGGACAGGGGTTTACGAGCAGTACTTC.

This chain connects TRBV4-1 to TRBJ2-2, with D possibly TRBD1 on 5 matching bases. This CDR3 comprises 18 residues. Germline V gene sequence: CDR1 MGHRA, CDR2 YSYEKL. Between the trimmed V and J ends, which lost 2 bases and 8 bases, there was a span of 24 bases. CDR3 region: CASSQTLIGVMDPGELFF. The CDR3 DNA follows: TGCGCCAGCAGCCAAACCTTGATAGGGGTCATGGATCCGGGGGAGCTGTTTTTT.

V usage is TRBV30 and J usage is TRBJ2-6; weak D call: TRBD1 (5 bases). Deletions cut 0 bases from V and 4 bases from J, with 10 bases between. The germline CDR1 and CDR2 sequences are GTSNPN and SVGIG (reference sequence). This CDR3 is 15 amino acids long. The CDR3 protein is CAWSVRGSGANVLTF. Here the CDR3 DNA reads TGTGCCTGGAGTGTAAGGGGCTCGGGGGCCAACGTCCTGACTTTC.

The J gene is TRBJ1-1, the V gene TRBV19, with 7 bases aligning to TRBD1. This CDR3 is built from 14 residues. CDR1 and CDR2 from the germline V gene are LNHDA and SQIVND (reference sequence). Trimming removed 9 bases from V and 4 bases from J; junction bases left unmatched: 11. CDR3 nucleotide sequence: TGTGCCAGCCGAAGACAGGGTGAAGCCACTGAAGCTTTCTTT. Protein product: CASRRQGEATEAFF. Supplemented by reference TRBV19 and TRBJ1-1, the full variable domain reads DGGITQSPKYLFRKEGQNVTLSCEQNLNHDAMYWYRQDPGQGLRLIYYSQIVNDFQKGDIAEGYSVSREKKESFPLTVTSAQKNPTAFYLCASRRQGEATEAFFGQGTRLTVV.

This chain connects TRBV7-2 to TRBJ1-1; a weak D match, TRBD1 (6 bases). V lost 5 bases, J lost 0 bases, and 10 bases lay in between. CDR1 and CDR2 from the germline V gene are SGHTA and FQGNSA. The CDR3 loop spans 14 amino acids. The CDR3 nucleotides are TGTGCCAGCAGCGCTGACAGGTTGAACACTGAAGCTTTCTTT. Translated, it gives CASSADRLNTEAFF.

The chain combines TRBV30 with TRBJ1-5; D remains unclear. The CDR3 is 13 residues long. From germline, CDR1 is GTSNPN and CDR2 SVGIG (reference sequence). With 2 bases removed from V and 1 base from J, the gap between germline ends came to 6 bases. In nucleotides, the CDR3 is TGTGCCTGGAGTTTACAGAGCAATCAGCCCCAGCATTTT. It translates to CAWSLQSNQPQHF.

In its sample, this clone was seen once. The chain couples TRBV6-1 to TRBJ1-5; D unclear. In germline, CDR1 is MNHNS, CDR2 SASEGT. The CDR3 has 13 amino acids. V was cut by 8 bases and J by 9 bases, with 17 bases left in between. CDR3 amino acids: CASSEAGKRPQHF. The CDR3 DNA is TGTGCCAGCTCAGAAGCAGGAAAACGGCCCCAGCATTTT.

The chain carries TRBV27 and TRBJ1-2, with a possible D match to TRBD1 (5 bases). Germline V CDR1 and CDR2: MNHEY, SMNVEV (reference sequence). The CDR3 sequence is 20 residues long. V was clipped by 6 bases and J by 0 bases, with 29 bases between them. The CDR3 nucleotides are TGTGCCAGCAGCTTCAGGTCGCGGCAACTCGGCCAGGGCACTAACTATGGCTACACCTTC. Amino acid sequence: CASSFRSRQLGQGTNYGYTF.

This clone was observed a handful of times. This sequence joins TRBV15 and TRBJ2-7; D unclear. The germline V gene has CDR1 LNHNV and CDR2 YYDKDF (reference sequence). Trimming removed 0 bases from V and 9 bases from J, with 9 bases in between. The CDR3 is 12 amino acids. DNA for the CDR3: TGTGCCACCAGCAGAGATACGGGTGCGCAGTACTTC. Its protein is CATSRDTGAQYF.

This clone was observed a handful of times. This sample includes further DNA sequences coding for the same CDR3. The chain employs TRBV19 and TRBJ2-1; 11 nucleotides align to TRBD2. V lost 3 bases, J lost 7 bases, and 5 bases stayed unmatched. There are 15 residues in the CDR3. The germline CDR1 and CDR2 sequences are LNHDA and SQIVND (reference sequence). The CDR3 loop reads CASSIVLAGANEQFF. The CDR3 DNA follows: TGTGCCAGTAGTATTGTACTAGCGGGAGCTAATGAGCAGTTCTTC.